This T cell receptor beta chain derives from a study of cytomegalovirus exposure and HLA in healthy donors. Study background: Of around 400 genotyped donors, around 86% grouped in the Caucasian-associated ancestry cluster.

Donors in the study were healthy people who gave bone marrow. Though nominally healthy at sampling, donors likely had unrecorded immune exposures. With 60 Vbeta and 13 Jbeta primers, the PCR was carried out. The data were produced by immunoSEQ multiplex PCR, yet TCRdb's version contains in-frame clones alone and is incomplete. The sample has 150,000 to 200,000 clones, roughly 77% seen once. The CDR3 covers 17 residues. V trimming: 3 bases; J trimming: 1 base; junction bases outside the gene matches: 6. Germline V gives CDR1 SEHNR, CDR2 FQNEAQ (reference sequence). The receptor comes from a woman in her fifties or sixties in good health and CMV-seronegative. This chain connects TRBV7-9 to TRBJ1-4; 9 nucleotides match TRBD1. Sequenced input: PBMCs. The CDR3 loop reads CASSFATGGRTNEKLFF. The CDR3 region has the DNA TGTGCCAGCAGCTTTGCTACAGGGGGCAGAACTAATGAAAAACTGTTTTTT.